These T cell receptor beta chains were read from a single sample in a study of response to subunit inactivated influenza vaccine. MiXCR was run by TCRdb on the RT-PCR reads, yielding one entry per CDR3 protein. The sample holds under 800,000 distinct CDR3 sequences, approximately 14% seen once. Material: PBMCs from blood, obtained around 14 days before vaccination. These receptors came from a man aged 50 or older who received an inactivated influenza vaccine. Each CDR3 is given with its conserved first and last residue. Fields, in order: CDR3 protein, CDR3 DNA, clone size, D gene, CDR3 length, J gene, V gene. D genes are given only for firm matches. Only part of the rows carry a size: once, few, many, or a class if the clone is expanded.

CDR3 protein: CASSLGQRNEKLFF; CDR3 DNA: TGTGCCAGCAGTTTAGGACAGAGGAATGAAAAACTGTTTTTT; clone size: many; D gene: NA; CDR3 length: 14; J gene: TRBJ1-4; V gene: TRBV12-3/TRBV12-4
CDR3 protein: CSARPGQGTIGRPGELFF; CDR3 DNA: TGCAGTGCTAGACCGGGACAGGGTACTATCGGGAGGCCCGGGGAGCTGTTTTTT; clone size: few; D gene: TRBD1; CDR3 length: 18; J gene: TRBJ2-2; V gene: TRBV20-1
CDR3 protein: CSVPETMGSPDTQYF; CDR3 DNA: TGCAGCGTTCCCGAGACTATGGGAAGCCCAGATACGCAGTATTTT; clone size: many; D gene: NA; CDR3 length: 15; J gene: TRBJ2-3; V gene: TRBV29-1
CDR3 protein: CASSQEGLAGERSYNEQFF; CDR3 DNA: TGTGCCAGCAGCCAAGAGGGACTAGCGGGAGAGCGGTCCTACAATGAGCAGTTCTTC; clone size: NA; D gene: TRBD2; CDR3 length: 19; J gene: TRBJ2-1; V gene: TRBV4-2
CDR3 protein: CASSITLPSGNYEQYF; CDR3 DNA: TGCGCCAGCAGCATCACGCTCCCTAGCGGGAACTACGAGCAGTACTTC; clone size: few; D gene: TRBD2; CDR3 length: 16; J gene: TRBJ2-7; V gene: TRBV5-1
CDR3 protein: CASSLIGEQYF; CDR3 DNA: TGTGCCAGCAGTTTAATAGGCGAGCAGTACTTC; clone size: NA; D gene: NA; CDR3 length: 11; J gene: TRBJ2-7; V gene: TRBV12-3/TRBV12-4
CDR3 protein: CASSDGLAGPDTQYF; CDR3 DNA: TGTGCCAGCAGTGATGGGCTTGCTGGCCCAGATACGCAGTATTTT; clone size: few; D gene: NA; CDR3 length: 15; J gene: TRBJ2-3; V gene: TRBV6-1
CDR3 protein: CSASTGHSNQPQHF; CDR3 DNA: TGCAGTGCTAGCACAGGGCATAGCAATCAGCCCCAGCATTTT; clone size: NA; D gene: NA; CDR3 length: 14; J gene: TRBJ1-5; V gene: TRBV20-1
CDR3 protein: CASSLVGRGMGSTEAFF; CDR3 DNA: TGCGCCAGCAGCTTGGTGGGGAGAGGGATGGGAAGTACTGAAGCTTTCTTT; clone size: NA; D gene: NA; CDR3 length: 17; J gene: TRBJ1-1; V gene: TRBV5-1
CDR3 protein: CASSQVSARGGGGTGELFF; CDR3 DNA: TGTGCCAGCAGCCAAGTTTCGGCCCGAGGAGGGGGCGGTACCGGGGAGCTGTTTTTT; clone size: few; D gene: NA; CDR3 length: 19; J gene: TRBJ2-2; V gene: TRBV3-1
CDR3 protein: CASSQDRRQGNQPQHF; CDR3 DNA: TGTGCCAGCAGCCAAGATCGGCGGCAGGGAAATCAGCCCCAGCATTTT; clone size: few; D gene: NA; CDR3 length: 16; J gene: TRBJ1-5; V gene: TRBV3-1
CDR3 protein: CASSNPGTVNTDTQYF; CDR3 DNA: TGTGCCAGCAGCAATCCCGGGACAGTAAATACAGATACGCAGTATTTT; clone size: many; D gene: TRBD1; CDR3 length: 16; J gene: TRBJ2-3; V gene: TRBV7-8
CDR3 protein: CASSFEGTGDEKLFF; CDR3 DNA: TGTGCCAGCAGTTTCGAAGGGACAGGGGATGAAAAACTGTTTTTT; clone size: many; D gene: TRBD1; CDR3 length: 15; J gene: TRBJ1-4; V gene: TRBV28
CDR3 protein: CASSLILEGGGEQYF; CDR3 DNA: TGTGCCAGCAGTTTAATTCTGGAGGGCGGCGGTGAGCAGTACTTC; clone size: NA; D gene: NA; CDR3 length: 15; J gene: TRBJ2-7; V gene: TRBV28
CDR3 protein: CASSLLQQNYNEQFF; CDR3 DNA: TGTGCCAGCAGCTTGTTACAGCAAAATTACAATGAGCAGTTCTTC; clone size: many; D gene: NA; CDR3 length: 15; J gene: TRBJ2-1; V gene: TRBV5-6
CDR3 protein: CASSQAVVASNTGELFF; CDR3 DNA: TGTGCCAGCAGCCAAGCCGTAGTAGCGTCGAACACCGGGGAGCTGTTTTTT; clone size: NA; D gene: NA; CDR3 length: 17; J gene: TRBJ2-2; V gene: TRBV4-2
CDR3 protein: CASARVGYEQYF; CDR3 DNA: TGTGCCAGCGCCAGGGTAGGGTACGAGCAGTACTTC; clone size: NA; D gene: NA; CDR3 length: 12; J gene: TRBJ2-7; V gene: TRBV7-2
CDR3 protein: CSASLARVNTEAFF; CDR3 DNA: TGCAGTGCTAGCTTGGCCAGGGTGAACACTGAAGCTTTCTTT; clone size: many; D gene: NA; CDR3 length: 14; J gene: TRBJ1-1; V gene: TRBV20-1
CDR3 protein: CASSYTWAETQYF; CDR3 DNA: TGTGCCAGCAGCTACACCTGGGCGGAGACCCAGTACTTC; clone size: many; D gene: NA; CDR3 length: 13; J gene: TRBJ2-5; V gene: TRBV7-9
CDR3 protein: CASSPYLQAYEQYF; CDR3 DNA: TGCGCCAGCAGCCCCTACCTACAAGCCTACGAGCAGTACTTC; clone size: few; D gene: NA; CDR3 length: 14; J gene: TRBJ2-7; V gene: TRBV5-1
CDR3 protein: CSVQSSQETQYF; CDR3 DNA: TGCAGTGTACAGTCTTCCCAAGAGACCCAGTACTTC; clone size: NA; D gene: NA; CDR3 length: 12; J gene: TRBJ2-5; V gene: TRBV20-1
CDR3 protein: CASSDFGESGDTQYF; CDR3 DNA: TGTGCCAGCAGCGATTTTGGGGAGTCGGGAGATACGCAGTATTTT; clone size: many; D gene: NA; CDR3 length: 15; J gene: TRBJ2-3; V gene: TRBV7-2
CDR3 protein: CASSLQGGGELFF; CDR3 DNA: TGTGCCAGCAGTTTACAGGGTGGCGGGGAGCTGTTTTTT; clone size: many; D gene: NA; CDR3 length: 13; J gene: TRBJ2-2; V gene: TRBV12-3/TRBV12-4
CDR3 protein: CASSLARTFSGNTIYF; CDR3 DNA: TGTGCCAGCAGCTTAGCACGTACCTTCTCTGGAAACACCATATATTTT; clone size: few; D gene: NA; CDR3 length: 16; J gene: TRBJ1-3; V gene: TRBV7-2